This TCR beta chain came from a study of blood T cell repertoires in COVID-19. As for the study in general: PBMCs, B-cell-depleted T cells, or T cells provided the cDNA or gDNA that made up the material.

This table comes from immunoSEQ multiplex PCR, and its TCRdb copy is limited to in-frame clones, with some not included. The profile shows around 19,000 clones, under 95% of them singletons. Germline V lookup: CDR1 MNHNY, CDR2 SVGAGI (reference sequence). The CDR3 totals 14 residues. Trimming took 0 bases from V and 3 from J, leaving 9 bases between them. This rearrangement joins TRBV6-6 to TRBJ2-7; D call uncertain. The source is a human donor in a cohort sampled during active COVID-19. Sequences were obtained from peripheral blood. The CDR3 loop is CASSYSKQVYEQYV. Written as DNA, the CDR3 is TGTGCCAGCAGTTACTCGAAGCAGGTCTACGAGCAGTACGTC.